A single sample is the source of the 10 T cell receptor beta chains below, sequenced in a study of blood T cells in healthy people across ages. Next came a second PCR, run for about 7 to 11 cycles, which used a sample-barcoded 5' primer along with a J-beta primer mix. One entry per CDR3 protein, called by TCRdb with MiXCR from the 5' RACE reads. The sample includes roughly 930,000 distinct CDR3 sequences, 40% to 60% of them seen just once. Sequencing was carried out using blood. Receptors originate from a man aged 30-40 years in good health.

The CDR3, as DNA: TGCAGCGTCGGACAGGGGGCAAACACTGAAGCTTTCTTT. Amino acid sequence: CSVGQGANTEAFF. The gene calls are TRBV29-1 and TRBJ1-1, with 11 bases identical to TRBD1. J gave up 2 bases and V 6 bases, and 2 bases lay outside the gene matches. Germline V gene lookup returns CDR1 SQVTM and CDR2 ANQGSEA. The CDR3 is 13 residues long. Full variable domain (rest looked up from reference TRBV29-1 and TRBJ1-1): SAVISQKPSRDICQRGTSLTIQCQVDSQVTMMFWYRQQPGQSLTLIATANQGSEATYESGFVIDKFPISRPNLTFSTLTVSNMSPEDSSIYLCSVGQGANTEAFFGQGTRLTVV.

There are a few counts of this clonotype. The chain combines TRBV11-3 with TRBJ1-1; no definite D call. The germline V gene encodes CDR1 SGHNT and CDR2 YENEEA. V lost 5 bases and J 1 base, leaving 11 bases between the germline ends. There are 14 residues in the CDR3. The CDR3 reads CASSPDGPNTEAFF. The CDR3 nucleotides read TGTGCCAGCAGCCCGGACGGCCCGAACACTGAAGCTTTCTTT.

The chain employs TRBV27 and TRBJ1-2; D is unclear. V lost 3 bases and J lost 4, with 9 bases in between. Germline V gene sequence: CDR1 MNHEY, CDR2 SMNVEV (reference sequence). There are 13 residues in the CDR3. The CDR3 here is CASSFGRSYGYTF. The CDR3 DNA reads as TGTGCCAGCAGTTTTGGCAGGTCCTATGGCTACACCTTC.

This clonotype was picked up a small number of times. This chain joins TRBV12-3 or TRBV12-4 and TRBJ2-5, with D possibly matching TRBD1 (5 bases). The J call may be wrong; the DNA end is better matched by TRBJ2-7. This CDR3 region has 14 residues. The CDR3 DNA is TGTGCCAGCAGTTTTATGGACACCGACTACGAGCAGTACTTC. This encodes CASSFMDTDYEQYF.

Only a few counts were recorded for this clonotype. This chain uses TRBV11-2 with TRBJ2-1, with D unresolved. The CDR3 contains 13 residues. Germline CDR1 SGHAT, CDR2 FQNNGV. The V end was cut by 5 bases, the J end by 2 bases, with 7 bases between. For the CDR3, the DNA is TGTGCCAGCAGCCCCCGGCCCTACAATGAGCAGTTCTTC. Amino acids: CASSPRPYNEQFF.

The chain employs TRBV6-1 and TRBJ2-1, with 14 bases lining up with TRBD2. Looked up from germline, CDR1 is MNHNS and CDR2 is SASEGT. V shed 6 bases and J 4 bases; nucleotides not matched to a gene: 11. The CDR3 is 18 amino acids. CDR3 bases: TGTGCCAGCAGGGGGACTAGCGGGGGCCCCCATAGGTACAATGAGCAGTTCTTC. It codes for CASRGTSGGPHRYNEQFF.

This clonotype has only a few counts. The chain is built from TRBV20-1 and TRBJ2-5; tentatively, D is TRBD1 (5 bases). This CDR3 is 14 amino acids long. CDR1 and CDR2 (germline): DFQATT, SNEGSKA (reference sequence). Trimming shortened V by 4 bases and J by 11 bases, and 23 bases separated the two germline ends. Here the CDR3 reads CSATALEGANEQYF. The CDR3 DNA reads as TGCAGTGCTACCGCTTTAGAAGGGGCTAATGAGCAGTACTTC.

The V gene is TRBV14, the J gene TRBJ2-5; D call uncertain. Germline-derived CDR1 and CDR2 are SGHDN and FVKESK. The CDR3 has 14 residues. Between the trimmed V and J ends, which lost 3 bases and 2 bases, there was a span of 10 bases. The CDR3 sequence: CASSHQFFQETQYF. The CDR3, as DNA: TGTGCCAGCAGCCATCAATTCTTTCAAGAGACCCAGTACTTC.

This clonotype was seen only a few times. The chain joins TRBV20-1 to TRBJ2-7; D might be TRBD1 (6 bases). Trimming shortened V by 6 bases and J by 6 bases, and 21 bases separated the two germline ends. This CDR3 spans 14 amino acids. Germline V gene data show CDR1 as DFQATT and CDR2 as SNEGSKA (reference sequence). The CDR3 DNA follows: TGCAGTGCGTACAAGAACGACAGGCCCTCCGAGCAGTACTTC. It is translated as CSAYKNDRPSEQYF.

The rearrangement links TRBV13 to TRBJ2-7; the D is unclear. Germline CDR1 PRHDT, CDR2 FYEKMQ (reference sequence). V lost 0 bases, J lost 0 bases, and 9 bases lay in between. The length of the CDR3 is 15 residues. CDR3 protein: CASSLGRQSSYEQYF. The CDR3 DNA reads as TGTGCCAGCAGCTTAGGAAGGCAGAGCTCCTACGAGCAGTACTTC.